Listed below are T cell receptor beta chains from one sample, sequenced in a study of CD8 T cells in ankylosing spondylitis. TCRdb itself ran the 5' RACE reads through MiXCR, one entry per CDR3 protein. The data show 400,000 or so distinct CDR3 sequences, roughly a quarter seen once. The sample comprised blood, either unsorted or a sorted T cell fraction (not recorded which). These receptor sequences come from a male donor with ankylosing spondylitis. CDR3s include the opening cysteine and the closing phenylalanine or tryptophan. The order of the fields is D gene, J gene, V gene, clone size, CDR3 DNA, CDR3 protein. D genes are given only for firm matches. Expanded clones are given a class, and other clones once, few, many or no size at all.

d_gene: NA
j_gene: TRBJ2-2
v_gene: TRBV11-2
abundance: few
CDR3nt: TGTGCCAGCACCCCTATAACCGGGGAGCTGTTTTTT
CDR3aa: CASTPITGELFF

d_gene: NA
j_gene: TRBJ2-3
v_gene: TRBV20-1
abundance: many
CDR3nt: TGCAGTGGAGGGGGCGGGAGGCCAGATACGCAGTATTTT
CDR3aa: CSGGGGRPDTQYF

d_gene: TRBD1
j_gene: TRBJ1-5
v_gene: TRBV20-1
abundance: NA
CDR3nt: TGCAGTGCTAGGGACAGGGGTGGTCAGCCCCAGCATTTT
CDR3aa: CSARDRGGQPQHF

d_gene: NA
j_gene: TRBJ1-1
v_gene: TRBV20-1
abundance: NA
CDR3nt: TGCAGTGCCCGGGGTCTGGTGAACACTGAAGCTTTCTTT
CDR3aa: CSARGLVNTEAFF

d_gene: NA
j_gene: TRBJ2-7
v_gene: TRBV29-1
abundance: few
CDR3nt: TGCAGCGTTGAAGATTTTAGGACTTACGAGCAGTACTTC
CDR3aa: CSVEDFRTYEQYF

d_gene: TRBD2
j_gene: TRBJ2-7
v_gene: TRBV14
abundance: NA
CDR3nt: TGTGCCAGCAGCCGGACTAGCGGGAGGTCCTACGAGCAGTACTTC
CDR3aa: CASSRTSGRSYEQYF

d_gene: TRBD1
j_gene: TRBJ2-5
v_gene: TRBV29-1
abundance: NA
CDR3nt: TGCAGCGTGGAACAGGGGCAGGGGGAGACCCAGTACTTC
CDR3aa: CSVEQGQGETQYF

d_gene: NA
j_gene: TRBJ2-5
v_gene: TRBV7-8
abundance: once
CDR3nt: TGTGCCAGCAGCAAAAGGGGGGGAGGAGAGACCCAGTACTTC
CDR3aa: CASSKRGGGETQYF

d_gene: NA
j_gene: TRBJ2-3
v_gene: TRBV12-3/TRBV12-4
abundance: few
CDR3nt: TGTGCCAGCCTCGGGGATACGCAGTATTTT
CDR3aa: CASLGDTQYF

d_gene: TRBD1
j_gene: TRBJ2-3
v_gene: TRBV20-1
abundance: NA
CDR3nt: TGCAGTGCTAAACCAGGGGGTAAAGATACGCAGTATTTT
CDR3aa: CSAKPGGKDTQYF

d_gene: NA
j_gene: TRBJ2-7
v_gene: TRBV9
abundance: few
CDR3nt: TGTGCCAGCAGCGCGGGGGGACAGGCCCCCTACGAGCAGTACTTC
CDR3aa: CASSAGGQAPYEQYF

d_gene: TRBD2
j_gene: TRBJ2-7
v_gene: TRBV5-1
abundance: NA
CDR3nt: TGCGCCAGCAGCTTGGGACTAGCGGAGACCTACGAGCAGTACTTC
CDR3aa: CASSLGLAETYEQYF

d_gene: NA
j_gene: TRBJ2-3
v_gene: TRBV7-6
abundance: NA
CDR3nt: TGTGCCAGCAGCTCCGACTGGAACACAGATACGCAGTATTTT
CDR3aa: CASSSDWNTDTQYF

d_gene: TRBD1
j_gene: TRBJ2-7
v_gene: TRBV20-1
abundance: NA
CDR3nt: TGCAGTGCTTACAGAGGCGTGACAGGGGCCTACGAGCAGTACTTC
CDR3aa: CSAYRGVTGAYEQYF

d_gene: NA
j_gene: TRBJ1-2
v_gene: TRBV5-1
abundance: few
CDR3nt: TGCGCCAGCAGCTTGGTTCCCGGGACAAATCGCTATGGCTACACCTTC
CDR3aa: CASSLVPGTNRYGYTF

d_gene: TRBD1
j_gene: TRBJ1-1
v_gene: TRBV7-9
abundance: NA
CDR3nt: TGTGCCAGCAGCTTAGAAGAGGGGGCTCAAGCTTTCTTT
CDR3aa: CASSLEEGAQAFF

d_gene: NA
j_gene: TRBJ1-6
v_gene: TRBV27
abundance: NA
CDR3nt: TGTGCCAGCAGCCTTCAAGAGGCCTCGAATTCACCCCTCCACTTT
CDR3aa: CASSLQEASNSPLHF

d_gene: NA
j_gene: TRBJ1-2
v_gene: TRBV15
abundance: NA
CDR3nt: TGTGCCACCAGCAGGGCAGCGAGCTATGGCTACACCTTC
CDR3aa: CATSRAASYGYTF

d_gene: NA
j_gene: TRBJ2-5
v_gene: TRBV2
abundance: few
CDR3nt: TGTGCCAGCAGTGAACTAGCGGAGACCCAGTACTTC
CDR3aa: CASSELAETQYF

d_gene: NA
j_gene: TRBJ1-5
v_gene: TRBV5-1
abundance: NA
CDR3nt: TGCGCCAGCAGCTTTGAGGGGTCCCAGCCCCAGCATTTT
CDR3aa: CASSFEGSQPQHF

d_gene: NA
j_gene: TRBJ2-1
v_gene: TRBV14
abundance: NA
CDR3nt: TGTGCCAGCAGCCAAGCAGGGTACAATGAGCAGTTCTTC
CDR3aa: CASSQAGYNEQFF

d_gene: TRBD2
j_gene: TRBJ2-1
v_gene: TRBV25-1
abundance: NA
CDR3nt: TGTGCCAGCAGTGAGAGTGCGGCGGGAGGCCCCTACAATGAGCAGTTCTTC
CDR3aa: CASSESAAGGPYNEQFF

d_gene: TRBD1
j_gene: TRBJ1-1
v_gene: TRBV29-1
abundance: once
CDR3nt: TGCAGCGTTGTAGCGGACAGGGGGCTAACGGGAGCTTTCTTT
CDR3aa: CSVVADRGLTGAFF

d_gene: NA
j_gene: TRBJ2-2
v_gene: TRBV11-2
abundance: many
CDR3nt: TGTGCCAGCAGCTTAGAGCTGACCGGGGAGCTGTTTTTT
CDR3aa: CASSLELTGELFF

d_gene: TRBD2
j_gene: TRBJ2-7
v_gene: TRBV11-2
abundance: NA
CDR3nt: TGTGCCAGTACCTTCGTAGCGGGAGCTCAAAACGAGCAGTACTTC
CDR3aa: CASTFVAGAQNEQYF

d_gene: NA
j_gene: TRBJ1-1
v_gene: TRBV7-9
abundance: NA
CDR3nt: TGTGCCAGCAGCTTAGCACAGGGAGGGAACACTGAAGCTTTCTTT
CDR3aa: CASSLAQGGNTEAFF

d_gene: NA
j_gene: TRBJ1-2
v_gene: TRBV20-1
abundance: NA
CDR3nt: TGCAGTGCTGCGGGGGGCTACACCTTC
CDR3aa: CSAAGGYTF

d_gene: NA
j_gene: TRBJ1-1
v_gene: TRBV7-9
abundance: few
CDR3nt: TGTGCCAGCAGCGATCTGGGGGTGAACACTGAAGCTTTCTTT
CDR3aa: CASSDLGVNTEAFF

d_gene: TRBD2
j_gene: TRBJ2-4
v_gene: TRBV5-5
abundance: few
CDR3nt: TGTGCCAGCAGCCACGCGGGAGTTCCGCTAGCCAAAAACATTCAGTACTTC
CDR3aa: CASSHAGVPLAKNIQYF

d_gene: TRBD2
j_gene: TRBJ2-1
v_gene: TRBV20-1
abundance: few
CDR3nt: TGCAGTGCTAGAGATCCGGGGACTAGCGGGACAACCTACAATGAGCAGTTCTTC
CDR3aa: CSARDPGTSGTTYNEQFF

d_gene: NA
j_gene: TRBJ2-1
v_gene: TRBV27
abundance: NA
CDR3nt: TGTGCCAGCAGTTTAGGCATGGAGCAGTTCTTC
CDR3aa: CASSLGMEQFF

d_gene: TRBD2
j_gene: TRBJ2-1
v_gene: TRBV3-1
abundance: few
CDR3nt: TGTGCCAGCAGCCGTAGCGGGAGCGGACCCAATGAGCAGTTCTTC
CDR3aa: CASSRSGSGPNEQFF

d_gene: TRBD1
j_gene: TRBJ2-2
v_gene: TRBV5-1
abundance: NA
CDR3nt: TGCGCCAGCAGGCGACAGGGTTCAGGGACCGGGGAGCTGTTTTTT
CDR3aa: CASRRQGSGTGELFF

d_gene: NA
j_gene: TRBJ2-3
v_gene: TRBV30
abundance: NA
CDR3nt: TGTGCCTGGAGCCGGCTGGGTCCGCAGTATTTT
CDR3aa: CAWSRLGPQYF

d_gene: NA
j_gene: TRBJ2-2
v_gene: TRBV5-6
abundance: NA
CDR3nt: TGTGCCAGCAGCCCGGTCAGAGGGAGGACGGCGGCCGGGGAGCTGTTTTTT
CDR3aa: CASSPVRGRTAAGELFF

d_gene: NA
j_gene: TRBJ2-7
v_gene: TRBV20-1
abundance: NA
CDR3nt: TGCAGTGCTAGTGAGATGGCTTACGAGCAGTACTTC
CDR3aa: CSASEMAYEQYF

d_gene: TRBD1
j_gene: TRBJ1-1
v_gene: TRBV5-1
abundance: NA
CDR3nt: TGCGCCAGCAGCTTGGAACAGGGGATGGGAGCTTTCTTT
CDR3aa: CASSLEQGMGAFF

d_gene: NA
j_gene: TRBJ1-5
v_gene: TRBV20-1
abundance: NA
CDR3nt: TGCAGTGCTAGACTCCGCCGGGGGGATGGGAATCAGCCCCAGCATTTT
CDR3aa: CSARLRRGDGNQPQHF

d_gene: NA
j_gene: TRBJ2-6
v_gene: TRBV27
abundance: NA
CDR3nt: TGTGCCAGCAGACTTTTTGGGGCCAACGTCCTGACTTTC
CDR3aa: CASRLFGANVLTF

d_gene: NA
j_gene: TRBJ2-7
v_gene: TRBV20-1
abundance: NA
CDR3nt: TGCAGTGCTACGCCCCGACAGCCCTACGAGCAGTACTTC
CDR3aa: CSATPRQPYEQYF

d_gene: NA
j_gene: TRBJ1-2
v_gene: TRBV20-1
abundance: NA
CDR3nt: TGCAGTGCTAGAGTAAGGGACGGAAAAAACTATGGCTACACCTTC
CDR3aa: CSARVRDGKNYGYTF

d_gene: TRBD1
j_gene: TRBJ2-7
v_gene: TRBV29-1
abundance: many
CDR3nt: TGCAGCGCCGAGGGTGAAGGGACAGGGGGAGCCTACGAGCAGTACTTC
CDR3aa: CSAEGEGTGGAYEQYF

d_gene: NA
j_gene: TRBJ2-3
v_gene: TRBV5-1
abundance: many
CDR3nt: TGCGCCAGCAGCTTGGGCCTCCTGGGGGGCACAGATACGCAGTATTTT
CDR3aa: CASSLGLLGGTDTQYF

d_gene: TRBD2
j_gene: TRBJ2-5
v_gene: TRBV3-1
abundance: few
CDR3nt: TGTGCCAGCAGCCCGTTCGGGGCTAGCGGAGAGACCCAGTACTTC
CDR3aa: CASSPFGASGETQYF

d_gene: NA
j_gene: TRBJ2-1
v_gene: TRBV5-6
abundance: few
CDR3nt: TGTGCCAGCAGCTTGTTGCCAGGGAACTACAATGAGCAGTTCTTC
CDR3aa: CASSLLPGNYNEQFF

d_gene: NA
j_gene: TRBJ1-1
v_gene: TRBV10-3
abundance: NA
CDR3nt: TGTGCCATCAGTGCCAATGAGAGGGACAACACTGAAGCTTTCTTT
CDR3aa: CAISANERDNTEAFF

d_gene: NA
j_gene: TRBJ2-3
v_gene: TRBV5-1
abundance: few
CDR3nt: TGCGCCAGCAGCTTGGTACCCAGTGCCACAGATACGCAGTATTTT
CDR3aa: CASSLVPSATDTQYF